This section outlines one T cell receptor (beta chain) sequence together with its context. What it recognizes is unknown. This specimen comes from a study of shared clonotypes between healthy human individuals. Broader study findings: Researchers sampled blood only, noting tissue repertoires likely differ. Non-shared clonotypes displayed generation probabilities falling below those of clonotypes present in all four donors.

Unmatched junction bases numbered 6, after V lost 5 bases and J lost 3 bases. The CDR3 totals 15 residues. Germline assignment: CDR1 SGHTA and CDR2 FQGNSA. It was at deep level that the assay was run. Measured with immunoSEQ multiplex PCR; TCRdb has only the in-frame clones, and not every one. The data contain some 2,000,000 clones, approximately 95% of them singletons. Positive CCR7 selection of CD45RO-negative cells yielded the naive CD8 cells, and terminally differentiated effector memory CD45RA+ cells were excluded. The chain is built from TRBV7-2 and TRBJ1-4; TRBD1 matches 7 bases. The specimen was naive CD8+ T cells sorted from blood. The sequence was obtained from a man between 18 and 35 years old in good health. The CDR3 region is CASSATGMANEKLFF. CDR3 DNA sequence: TGTGCCAGCAGCGCGACAGGGATGGCTAATGAAAAACTGTTTTTT.